The 17 T cell receptor beta chains presented below share a single source sample, sequenced in a study of blood T cell repertoires in COVID-19. TCRdb's copy holds only in-frame clones and misses some; the assay was immunoSEQ multiplex PCR. This sample has about 250,000 clones, with about 86% found just once. Sequencing was done on a sample of peripheral blood. These receptors were taken from a man in his forties or fifties with active or convalescent COVID-19.

This clone was seen once. The rearrangement links TRBV4-1 to TRBJ1-4, with D possibly TRBD1 on 6 matching bases. The germline V and J ends were trimmed by 4 bases and 7 bases, with 10 bases remaining between them. Per the germline V gene, CDR1 is MGHRA and CDR2 is YSYEKL. The length of the CDR3 is 13 residues. CDR3 loop: CASSREQGEKLFF. For the CDR3, the DNA is TGCGCCAGCAGCCGAGAACAGGGTGAAAAACTGTTTTTT.

The chain couples TRBV5-1 to TRBJ2-5; 14 bases match TRBD2. The CDR3 length is 17 residues. V shed 3 bases, J shed 3 bases, and the junction held 7 bases outside the gene matches. Per the germline V gene, CDR1 is SGHRS and CDR2 is YFSETQ. The CDR3 DNA reads as TGCGCCAGCAGCTCCGGACTAGCGGGAGGAGGGGAAGAGACCCAGTACTTC. It translates to CASSSGLAGGGEETQYF. Using reference TRBV5-1 and TRBJ2-5 for the parts outside the CDR3, the full variable domain is KAGVTQTPRYLIKTRGQQVTLSCSPISGHRSVSWYQQTPGQGLQFLFEYFSETQRNKGNFPGRFSGRQFSNSRSEMNVSTLELGDSALYLCASSSGLAGGGEETQYFGPGTRLLVL.

The sample holds a few counts of this clone. The chain recombines TRBV4-1 with TRBJ2-1, with a weak D call TRBD2 (5 bases). Trimming stripped 1 base from V and 2 bases from J, with 15 bases between. There are 17 residues in the CDR3. The germline V gene encodes CDR1 MGHRA and CDR2 YSYEKL. CDR3 coding DNA: TGCGCCAGCAGCCAAGGTTCTGGCGGGCCCCCCTACAATGAGCAGTTCTTC. Its translation: CASSQGSGGPPYNEQFF.

The chain joins TRBV5-4 to TRBJ2-3; no reliable D call. The CDR3 loop spans 13 amino acids. The V end lost 0 bases, the J end lost 6 bases, and 8 bases lay between the germline ends. CDR1 SGHNT and CDR2 YYREEE come from the germline V gene (reference sequence). CDR3 loop: CASSLEPLDTQYF. CDR3 sequence (DNA): TGTGCCAGCAGCTTGGAGCCCTTGGATACGCAGTATTTT.

The chain recombines TRBV11-2 with TRBJ2-2; 7 bases map to TRBD1. The trim removed 6 bases at V and 1 base at J, leaving 5 bases unmatched. This CDR3 spans 15 amino acids. CDR1 is SGHAT and CDR2 is FQNNGV in the germline V gene. The CDR3 DNA reads as TGTGCCAGCAGGCCACAGGGGTGGAACACCGGGGAGCTGTTTTTT. This gives the protein CASRPQGWNTGELFF.

The chain has TRBV25-1 and TRBJ2-5, with 9 bases that match TRBD1. V was pared by 6 bases and J by 3 bases, with 8 bases of the junction left unmatched. The CDR3 is made up of 15 amino acids. Germline V gene lookup returns CDR1 MGHDK and CDR2 SYGVNS. Here the CDR3 DNA reads TGTGCCAGCAGGGTATCCGGGACAGGGAAAGAGACCCAGTACTTC. It specifies CASRVSGTGKETQYF. The variable domain in full, completed from reference TRBV25-1 and TRBJ2-5, reads EADIYQTPRYLVIGTGKKITLECSQTMGHDKMYWYQQDPGMELHLIHYSYGVNSTEKGDLSSESTVSRIRTEHFPLTLESARPSHTSQYLCASRVSGTGKETQYFGPGTRLLVL.

The chain carries TRBV27 and TRBJ2-3; a possible D gene is TRBD1 (6 bases). The CDR3 contains 16 residues. The V end lost 0 bases, the J end lost 6 bases, and 16 bases lay between the germline ends. Germline V gives CDR1 MNHEY, CDR2 SMNVEV (reference sequence). The CDR3 DNA reads TGTGCCAGCAGTTTATCAGGGACATTGGACCCGGATACGCAGTATTTT. Its protein product is CASSLSGTLDPDTQYF.

V and J are TRBV6-2 or TRBV6-3 and TRBJ1-4; tentative D call: TRBD1 (5 bases). The V gene lost 5 bases and the J gene lost 3 bases, with 16 bases spanning the gap. Germline V gene lookup returns CDR1 MNHEY and CDR2 SVGEGT. This CDR3 has 16 amino acids. The CDR3 sequence is CASSPALTAPNEKLFF. The CDR3 nucleotides read TGTGCCAGCAGTCCAGCCTTGACAGCTCCTAATGAAAAACTGTTTTTT.

The V and J genes are TRBV14 and TRBJ1-3, with D uncertain. The length of the CDR3 is 16 residues. Germline-derived CDR1 and CDR2 are SGHDN and FVKESK. V dropped 0 bases and J dropped 4 bases, with 13 bases sitting between them. CDR3 bases: TGTGCCAGCAGCCAAGATCATCCGCGCCTGGGAAACACCATATATTTT. This gives the protein CASSQDHPRLGNTIYF. Combining the CDR3 with reference TRBV14 and TRBJ1-3 gives the whole variable domain EAGVTQFPSHSVIEKGQTVTLRCDPISGHDNLYWYRRVMGKEIKFLLHFVKESKQDESGMPNNRFLAERTGGTYSTLKVQPAELEDSGVYFCASSQDHPRLGNTIYFGEGSWLTVV.

The chain recombines TRBV18 with TRBJ1-5, with D tentatively TRBD1 (6 bases). Germline assignment: CDR1 KGHSH and CDR2 LQKENI. CDR3 length: 14 amino acids. V was pared by 6 bases and J by 6 bases, with 15 bases between. The CDR3 loop reads CASSQAQGSQPQHF. The CDR3, as DNA: TGTGCCAGCTCGCAGGCCCAGGGGAGTCAGCCCCAGCATTTT.

This chain connects TRBV28 to TRBJ2-2; TRBD2 is a possible D gene (6 bases). CDR3 length: 14 amino acids. Germline V gene lookup returns CDR1 MDHEN and CDR2 SYDVKM. V was shortened by 11 bases and J by 4 bases, with 17 bases between the two germline ends. CDR3 sequence reads: CAAHGRGTTGELFF. CDR3 bases: TGTGCCGCACATGGCCGCGGGACCACCGGGGAGCTGTTTTTT.

There are a few counts of this clone. This chain joins TRBV9 and TRBJ1-1; 7 nucleotides match TRBD1. The CDR3 is 14 residues long. V lost 4 bases to trimming and J lost 1 base; unmatched junction nucleotides: 4. CDR1 SGDLS and CDR2 YYNGEE come from the germline V gene. DNA of the CDR3: TGTGCCAGCAGCATCGGGGACAGGAACACTGAAGCTTTCTTT. This encodes CASSIGDRNTEAFF.

The chain joins TRBV19 to TRBJ1-2, with 7 bases fitting TRBD1. The CDR3 length is 18 residues. CDR1 is LNHDA, CDR2 SQIVND, per germline (reference sequence). The junction had 21 bases not matched to a gene; V was cut back by 5 bases and J by 6 bases. This CDR3 reads CASSDVSSQGLVPDGYTF. The CDR3 DNA follows: TGTGCCAGTAGTGATGTATCATCACAGGGGTTGGTACCAGATGGCTACACCTTC.

The V gene is TRBV18, the J gene TRBJ2-7; 7 nucleotides agree with TRBD1. J was trimmed by 6 bases and V by 3 bases; bases with no gene match: 11. The germline V gene encodes CDR1 KGHSH and CDR2 LQKENI. This CDR3 has 15 amino acids. Written as DNA, the CDR3 is TGTGCCAGCTCACCCTTACAGGGGCCGCTAGGCGAGCAGTACTTC. It codes for CASSPLQGPLGEQYF.

The table lists this clone with a count of one. The chain is built from TRBV11-2 and TRBJ1-3, with D perhaps TRBD1 (5 bases). CDR1 and CDR2 from the germline V gene are SGHAT and FQNNGV. The germline V and J ends were trimmed by 4 bases and 8 bases, with 9 bases remaining between them. The length of the CDR3 is 12 residues. The CDR3 DNA reads TGTGCCAGCAGCTCCCAGGGTTACACCATATATTTT. The encoded protein is CASSSQGYTIYF.

V usage is TRBV6-5 and J usage is TRBJ1-1; D is unresolved. This CDR3 has 14 amino acids. V shed 7 bases and J shed 1 base, with 13 bases lying between them. Looked up from germline, CDR1 is MNHEY and CDR2 is SVGAGI. CDR3 sequence: CASIFQAGNTEAFF. CDR3 nucleotide sequence: TGTGCCAGCATTTTTCAAGCAGGGAACACTGAAGCTTTCTTT.

The rearrangement joins TRBV12-2 to TRBJ1-1; the table's D call, TRBD1, was not checked against the DNA. TRBV12-2 is an annotated pseudogene. The CDR3 runs 17 residues. Here the CDR3 DNA reads TGTGCAAGTCGCTTAGCCTGCTCCCAGGACAGGGGGCCTGAAGCTTTCTTT. Amino acids: CASRLACSQDRGPEAFF.